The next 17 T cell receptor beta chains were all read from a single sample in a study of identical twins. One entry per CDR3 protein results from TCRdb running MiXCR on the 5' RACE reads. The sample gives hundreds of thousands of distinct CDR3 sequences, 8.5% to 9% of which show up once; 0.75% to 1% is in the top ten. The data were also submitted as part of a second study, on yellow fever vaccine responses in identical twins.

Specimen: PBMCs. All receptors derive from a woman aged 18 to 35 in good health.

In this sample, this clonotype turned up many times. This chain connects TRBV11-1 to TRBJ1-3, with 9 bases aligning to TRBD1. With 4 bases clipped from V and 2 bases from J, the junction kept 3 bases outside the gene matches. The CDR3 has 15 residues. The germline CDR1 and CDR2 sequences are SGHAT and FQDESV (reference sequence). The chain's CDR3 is CASSYGTGTGNTIYF. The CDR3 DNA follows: TGTGCCAGCAGCTACGGGACAGGGACTGGAAACACCATATATTTT.

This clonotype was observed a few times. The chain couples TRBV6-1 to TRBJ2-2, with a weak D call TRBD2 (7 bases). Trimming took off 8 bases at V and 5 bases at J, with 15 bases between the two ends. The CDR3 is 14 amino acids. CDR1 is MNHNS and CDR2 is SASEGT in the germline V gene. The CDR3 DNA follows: TGTGCCAGCCGACAGGCGGGAGCTACCGGGGAGCTGTTTTTT. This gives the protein CASRQAGATGELFF.

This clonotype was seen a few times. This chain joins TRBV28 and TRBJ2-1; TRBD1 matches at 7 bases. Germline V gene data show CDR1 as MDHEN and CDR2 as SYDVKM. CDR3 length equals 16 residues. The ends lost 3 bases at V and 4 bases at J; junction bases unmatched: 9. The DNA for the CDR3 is TGTGCCAGCAGTTTTTCGGGACAGCTGCGTTACAATGAGCAGTTCTTC. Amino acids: CASSFSGQLRYNEQFF.

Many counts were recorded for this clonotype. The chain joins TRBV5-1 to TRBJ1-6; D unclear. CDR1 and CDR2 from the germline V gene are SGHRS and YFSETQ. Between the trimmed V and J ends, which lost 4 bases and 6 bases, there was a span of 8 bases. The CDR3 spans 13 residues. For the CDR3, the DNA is TGCGCCAGCAGCCCGAAGGCTAATTCACCCCTCCACTTT. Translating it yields CASSPKANSPLHF.

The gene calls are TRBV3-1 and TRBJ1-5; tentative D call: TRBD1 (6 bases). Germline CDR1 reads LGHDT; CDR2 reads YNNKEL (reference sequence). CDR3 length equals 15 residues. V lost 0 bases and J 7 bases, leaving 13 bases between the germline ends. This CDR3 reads CASSQDRTGGQPQHF. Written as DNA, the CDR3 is TGTGCCAGCAGCCAAGATCGGACGGGGGGCCAGCCCCAGCATTTT.

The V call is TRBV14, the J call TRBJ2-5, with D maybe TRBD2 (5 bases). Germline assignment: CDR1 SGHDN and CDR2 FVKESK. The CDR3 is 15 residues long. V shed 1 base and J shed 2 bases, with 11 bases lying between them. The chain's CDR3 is CASSQVSGKQETQYF. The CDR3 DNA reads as TGTGCCAGCAGCCAAGTCAGCGGAAAACAAGAGACCCAGTACTTC.

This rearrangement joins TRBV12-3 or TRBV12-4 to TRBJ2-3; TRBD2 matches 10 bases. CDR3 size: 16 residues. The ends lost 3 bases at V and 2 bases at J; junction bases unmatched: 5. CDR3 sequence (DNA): TGTGCCAGCAGTTTGGCTAGCGGGAGTCCCACAGATACGCAGTATTTT. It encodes CASSLASGSPTDTQYF.

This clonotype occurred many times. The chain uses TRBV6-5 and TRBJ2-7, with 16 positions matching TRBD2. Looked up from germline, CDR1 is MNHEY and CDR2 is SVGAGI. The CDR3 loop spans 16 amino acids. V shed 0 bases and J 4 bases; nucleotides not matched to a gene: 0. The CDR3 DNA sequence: TGTGCCAGCAGTTACTCGGGACTAGCGGGAGGGTACGAGCAGTACTTC. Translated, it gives CASSYSGLAGGYEQYF.

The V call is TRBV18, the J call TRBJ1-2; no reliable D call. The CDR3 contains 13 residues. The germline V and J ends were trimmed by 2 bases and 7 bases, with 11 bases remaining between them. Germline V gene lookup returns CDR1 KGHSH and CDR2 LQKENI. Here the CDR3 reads CASSPKRWGGYTF. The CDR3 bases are TGTGCCAGCTCACCAAAGAGATGGGGTGGCTACACCTTC.

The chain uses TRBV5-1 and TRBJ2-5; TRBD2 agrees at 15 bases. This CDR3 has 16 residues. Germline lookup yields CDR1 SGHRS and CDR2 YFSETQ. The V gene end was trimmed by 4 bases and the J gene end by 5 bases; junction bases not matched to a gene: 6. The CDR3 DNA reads TGCGCCAGCAGCCGAGGACTAGCGGGGGGGCCTGAGACCCAGTACTTC. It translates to CASSRGLAGGPETQYF.

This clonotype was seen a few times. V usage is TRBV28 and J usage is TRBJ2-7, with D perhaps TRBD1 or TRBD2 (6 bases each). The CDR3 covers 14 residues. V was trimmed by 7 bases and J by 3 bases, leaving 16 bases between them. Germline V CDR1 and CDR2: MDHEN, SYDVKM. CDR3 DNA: TGTGCCAGCAACACGGGCGGGACATTCTACGAGCAGTACTTC. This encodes CASNTGGTFYEQYF. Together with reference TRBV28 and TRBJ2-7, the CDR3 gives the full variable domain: DVKVTQSSRYLVKRTGEKVFLECVQDMDHENMFWYRQDPGLGLRLIYFSYDVKMKEKGDIPEGYSVSREKKERFSLILESASTNQTSMYLCASNTGGTFYEQYFGPGTRLTVT.

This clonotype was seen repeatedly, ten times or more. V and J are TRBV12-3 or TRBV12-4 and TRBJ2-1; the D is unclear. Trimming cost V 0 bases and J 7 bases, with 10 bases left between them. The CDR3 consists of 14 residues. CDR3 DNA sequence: TGTGCCAGCAGTTTAGCCCAGGAAGGGAATGAGCAGTTCTTC. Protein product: CASSLAQEGNEQFF.

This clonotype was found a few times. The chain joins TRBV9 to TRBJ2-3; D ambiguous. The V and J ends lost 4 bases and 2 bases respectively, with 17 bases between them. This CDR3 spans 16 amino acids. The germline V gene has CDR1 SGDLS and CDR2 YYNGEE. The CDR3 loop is CASSPRIPRSTDTQYF. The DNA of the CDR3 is TGTGCCAGCAGCCCACGTATACCCAGATCCACAGATACGCAGTATTTT.

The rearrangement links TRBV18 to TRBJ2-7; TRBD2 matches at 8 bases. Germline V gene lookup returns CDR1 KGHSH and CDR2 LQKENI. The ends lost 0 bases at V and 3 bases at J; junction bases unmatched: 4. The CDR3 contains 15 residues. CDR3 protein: CASSPPAGDHYEQYF. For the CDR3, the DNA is TGTGCCAGCTCACCACCAGCGGGAGACCACTACGAGCAGTACTTC. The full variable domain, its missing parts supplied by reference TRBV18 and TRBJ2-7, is NAGVMQNPRHLVRRRGQEARLRCSPMKGHSHVYWYRQLPEEGLKFMVYLQKENIIDESGMPKERFSAEFPKEGPSILRIQQVVRGDSAAYFCASSPPAGDHYEQYFGPGTRLTVT.

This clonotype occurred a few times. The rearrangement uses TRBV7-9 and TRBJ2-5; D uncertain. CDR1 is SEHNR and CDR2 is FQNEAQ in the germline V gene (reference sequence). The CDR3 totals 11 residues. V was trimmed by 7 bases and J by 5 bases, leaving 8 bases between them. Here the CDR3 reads CASMGWETQYF. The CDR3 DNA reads TGTGCCAGCATGGGGTGGGAGACCCAGTACTTC.

This CDR3 reads CASSLSYLSEGNLTDTQYF. The CDR3 DNA follows: TGTGCCAGCAGCTTATCCTATCTTTCCGAGGGCAACCTCACAGATACGCAGTATTTT. The J gene is TRBJ2-3, the V gene TRBV7-8; a possible D gene is TRBD2 (5 bases). CDR3 length equals 19 residues. V lost 2 bases and J lost 2, with 23 bases in between. From germline, CDR1 is SGHVS and CDR2 FQNEAQ.

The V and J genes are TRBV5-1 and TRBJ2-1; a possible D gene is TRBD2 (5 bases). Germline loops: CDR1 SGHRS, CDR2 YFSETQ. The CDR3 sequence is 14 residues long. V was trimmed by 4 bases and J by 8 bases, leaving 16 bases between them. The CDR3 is CASSDGRERDEQFF. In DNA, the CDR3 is TGCGCCAGCAGCGACGGAAGGGAGAGAGATGAGCAGTTCTTC.